Following are 21 T cell receptor beta chains from one sample sequenced in a study of cytomegalovirus exposure and HLA in healthy donors. The method was immunoSEQ multiplex PCR; TCRdb's version includes in-frame clones alone and lacks a portion of them. The sample has 100,000 to 150,000 clones, under 90% seen once; the top ten hold roughly 2%. The sample was PBMCs. These receptors were obtained from a woman younger than 30 in good health and CMV-seronegative.

The V gene is TRBV27, the J gene TRBJ2-5; 11 bases match TRBD2. Germline-derived CDR1 and CDR2 are MNHEY and SMNVEV (reference sequence). The CDR3 contains 16 residues. Unmatched junction bases numbered 10, after V lost 5 bases and J lost 5 bases. The CDR3 bases are TGTGCCAGCAGTATCGATAGCGGGAGGGCCCGGGAGACCCAGTACTTC. Amino acid sequence: CASSIDSGRARETQYF.

This chain links TRBV19 with TRBJ2-3, with D maybe TRBD2 (5 bases). Trimming cost V 4 bases and J 3 bases, with 11 bases left between them. The CDR3 sequence is 14 residues long. CDR1 is LNHDA, CDR2 SQIVND, per germline (reference sequence). The CDR3 region has the DNA TGTGCCAGTAGTACCGAGCGGAGTACAGATACGCAGTATTTT. This encodes CASSTERSTDTQYF.

The chain links TRBV13 to TRBJ1-1, with a weak D call TRBD1 (5 bases). Germline CDR1 and CDR2: PRHDT and FYEKMQ (reference sequence). The CDR3 runs 16 residues. Trimming cost V 5 bases and J 1 base, with 17 bases left between them. The CDR3 spells CASSGPGTGANTEAFF. The CDR3 DNA follows: TGTGCCAGCAGCGGACCCGGGACGGGAGCGAACACTGAAGCTTTCTTT.

This rearrangement joins TRBV5-1 to TRBJ2-5, with TRBD2 matching 9 bases. Germline CDR1 reads SGHRS; CDR2 reads YFSETQ. The CDR3 length is 14 residues. J gave up 2 bases and V 4 bases, and 3 bases lay outside the gene matches. CDR3 loop: CASSPTSGQETQYF. The CDR3 coding sequence is TGCGCCAGCAGCCCGACTAGCGGACAAGAGACCCAGTACTTC.

The chain joins TRBV10-2 to TRBJ2-1, with 12 positions matching TRBD2. CDR1 is WSHSY and CDR2 is SAAADI in the germline V gene. V shed 4 bases, J shed 14 bases, and the junction held 6 bases outside the gene matches. The CDR3 covers 13 residues. CDR3 loop: CASSVASGRAEFF. The DNA of the CDR3 is TGCGCCAGCAGTGTGGCTAGCGGGAGGGCGGAGTTCTTC.

V usage is TRBV5-5 and J usage is TRBJ2-5, with 8 bases identical to TRBD1. Trimming took 3 bases from V and 2 from J; bases not matched to a gene: 6. The length of the CDR3 is 15 residues. Germline loops: CDR1 SGHKS, CDR2 YYEKEE (reference sequence). CDR3 sequence: CASSSFRTGQETQYF. DNA for the CDR3: TGTGCCAGCAGCTCCTTTCGGACAGGGCAAGAGACCCAGTACTTC.

V is TRBV13 and J is TRBJ2-1; TRBD2 is a possible D gene (5 bases). CDR1 is PRHDT, CDR2 FYEKMQ, per germline (reference sequence). The V end lost 0 bases, the J end lost 4 bases, and 16 bases lay between the germline ends. CDR3 size: 17 residues. Here the CDR3 DNA reads TGTGCCAGCAGCTTAGGGCGGGCTCCCCGAGGGTACAATGAGCAGTTCTTC. It is translated as CASSLGRAPRGYNEQFF.

The gene calls are TRBV7-8 and TRBJ2-5, with 7 bases lining up with TRBD1. The CDR3 runs 13 residues. Losses at the gene ends were 5 bases for V and 4 bases for J; bases not matched to a gene: 4. Germline CDR1 is SGHVS and CDR2 is FQNEAQ. CDR3 nucleotides: TGTGCCAGCAGCCCGGGACAGAGAGAGACCCAGTACTTC. Its translation: CASSPGQRETQYF.

The chain carries TRBV19 and TRBJ2-1; TRBD1 aligns across 8 bases. Trimming removed 5 bases from V and 10 bases from J; junction bases left unmatched: 7. CDR3 length: 13 amino acids. Germline values: CDR1 LNHDA, CDR2 SQIVND (reference sequence). The CDR3 region is CASSPGQGVEQFF. In nucleotides, the CDR3 is TGTGCCAGTAGTCCTGGACAGGGAGTCGAGCAGTTCTTC.

The chain links TRBV21-1 to TRBJ2-7; no check of the table's D call, TRBD1, against the DNA was made. TRBV21-1 is annotated as a pseudogene. This CDR3 spans 15 amino acids. As DNA, the CDR3 is TGTGCCAGCAGCGTCCGGGACAGGGGTTGTTACGAGCAGTACTTC. This translates into CASSVRDRGCYEQYF.

The CDR3 coding sequence is TGTGCCACTTGGACAGGCCAGGTCGGCGTGCGTGGGCAGTTCTTC. Residues: CATWTGQVGVRGQFF. V and J are TRBV6-1 and TRBJ2-1; TRBD1 agrees at 7 bases. Germline V gives CDR1 MNHNS, CDR2 SASEGT. V gave up 10 bases and J gave up 12 bases; unmatched junction bases: 21. The CDR3 has 15 amino acids.

This chain links TRBV4-1 with TRBJ2-5; a weak D match, TRBD2 (6 bases). Germline V lookup: CDR1 MGHRA, CDR2 YSYEKL. V shed 2 bases and J shed 4 bases, with 14 bases lying between them. The CDR3 extends over 15 amino acids. The CDR3 here is CASSQIGTSVETQYF. CDR3 coding DNA: TGCGCCAGCAGCCAAATCGGGACTTCTGTAGAGACCCAGTACTTC.

In its sample, this clone was seen once. This chain uses TRBV27 with TRBJ1-4, with 7 bases aligning to TRBD1. This CDR3 comprises 17 residues. After removal of 6 bases from V and 3 bases from J, the junction contained 13 bases not matched to a gene. Per the germline V gene, CDR1 is MNHEY and CDR2 is SMNVEV (reference sequence). CDR3 protein: CASRKEQGGFANEKLFF. CDR3 DNA: TGTGCCAGCAGGAAAGAACAAGGGGGCTTCGCTAATGAAAAACTGTTTTTT. Supplemented by reference TRBV27 and TRBJ1-4, the full variable domain reads EAQVTQNPRYLITVTGKKLTVTCSQNMNHEYMSWYRQDPGLGLRQIYYSMNVEVTDKGDVPEGYKVSRKEKRNFPLILESPSPNQTSLYFCASRKEQGGFANEKLFFGSGTQLSVL.

The chain couples TRBV5-6 to TRBJ2-7; 13 nucleotides match TRBD2. J lost 5 bases, V lost 3 bases, and 5 bases had no gene match. The CDR3 is 15 amino acids. CDR1 SGHDT and CDR2 YYEEEE come from the germline V gene. CDR3 loop: CASSWTSGSVHEQYF. The CDR3 coding sequence is TGTGCCAGCAGCTGGACTAGCGGGAGTGTCCACGAGCAGTACTTC.

The chain recombines TRBV29-1 with TRBJ1-1; D not certain. The length of the CDR3 is 15 residues. CDR1 and CDR2 from the germline V gene are SQVTM and ANQGSEA. V lost 1 base and J lost 4, with 16 bases in between. The CDR3 reads CSVEGGQKASTEAFF. The CDR3 DNA reads TGCAGCGTTGAAGGCGGGCAGAAGGCGAGCACTGAAGCTTTCTTT.

The chain recombines TRBV18 with TRBJ1-4, with D possibly matching TRBD1 (6 bases). This CDR3 comprises 15 residues. Germline V gene sequence: CDR1 KGHSH, CDR2 LQKENI. V lost 2 bases to trimming and J lost 0 bases, with 7 bases between them. The CDR3, as DNA: TGTGCCAGCTCACCATGGACAGCAACTAATGAAAAACTGTTTTTT. Its translation: CASSPWTATNEKLFF. The full variable domain, in which reference TRBV18 and TRBJ1-4 provide the parts outside the CDR3, is NAGVMQNPRHLVRRRGQEARLRCSPMKGHSHVYWYRQLPEEGLKFMVYLQKENIIDESGMPKERFSAEFPKEGPSILRIQQVVRGDSAAYFCASSPWTATNEKLFFGSGTQLSVL.

This clone was picked up a small number of times. This chain connects TRBV29-1 to TRBJ1-1, with TRBD1 matching over 8 bases. Germline V gives CDR1 SQVTM, CDR2 ANQGSEA. The V and J ends lost 7 bases and 8 bases, in that order; junction bases with no gene match: 12. The CDR3 spans 13 residues. The CDR3 region is CSAEGTGFLEAFF. In DNA, the CDR3 is TGCAGCGCAGAAGGGACAGGTTTCTTGGAAGCTTTCTTT.

This chain joins TRBV14 and TRBJ2-7; 10 nucleotides agree with TRBD2. Germline V gene lookup returns CDR1 SGHDN and CDR2 FVKESK. J lost 3 bases, V lost 4 bases, and 0 bases had no gene match. CDR3 size: 13 residues. The CDR3 loop reads CASSRLAGYEQYF. In nucleotides, the CDR3 is TGTGCCAGCAGCCGACTAGCGGGCTACGAGCAGTACTTC.

J is TRBJ2-5 and V is TRBV5-1; no firm D call. Germline CDR1 SGHRS, CDR2 YFSETQ. V lost 3 bases and J 5 bases, leaving 11 bases between the germline ends. The CDR3 is 13 residues long. The CDR3 is CASSYRRRETQYF. The CDR3 DNA sequence: TGCGCCAGCAGCTACCGGCGGCGCGAGACCCAGTACTTC.

The CDR3 coding sequence is TGCGCCAGCAGCTTAGGGCCAACAGGGAACTACGAGCAGTACTTC. Residues: CASSLGPTGNYEQYF. The V call is TRBV5-1, the J call TRBJ2-7; D may be TRBD1 (6 bases). Looked up from germline, CDR1 is SGHRS and CDR2 is YFSETQ. Trimming removed 2 bases at V and 3 bases at J, with 15 bases between. The CDR3 contains 15 residues.

The chain joins TRBV27 to TRBJ1-1; maybe TRBD1 (6 bases). The CDR3 extends over 16 amino acids. The V gene's germline CDR1 is MNHEY and CDR2 SMNVEV (reference sequence). The ends were cut back, 7 bases at V and 1 base at J, with 19 bases in the middle. The DNA of the CDR3 is TGTGCCAGCATGGTATCTGGGGGGGCTTGGAACACTGAAGCTTTCTTT. This translates into CASMVSGGAWNTEAFF.